The count of the clone carrying this TCR beta chain is one. The target antigen is unknown. Positively selected for CCR7, the CD45RO-negative cells used as naive CD8 cells excluded terminally differentiated effector memory CD45RA+ cells. V was clipped by 3 bases and J by 8 bases; unmatched bases: 10. Germline assignment: CDR1 MNHNS and CDR2 SASEGT. CDR3 length: 15 amino acids. The data derive from a study of shared clonotypes between healthy human individuals. Study summary: Ranging from 18 to 49 in age, donors were a couple of women and three men.

Findings and caveats of the study: Non-shared clonotypes had lower generation probabilities than those shared by all four donors.

The run depth of the assay was deep. Template for every sorted-subset replicate PCR totaled about 200 ng DNA, tens of thousands of T cell genomes. Measured with immunoSEQ multiplex PCR; TCRdb has only the in-frame clones, and not every one. The sample has under 1 million clones, over 90% seen once. The source is a man aged 30 to 45 in good health. Sequenced sample: naive CD8+ T cells sorted from blood. The chain has TRBV6-1 and TRBJ2-1; 7 nucleotides line up with TRBD1. The CDR3, as DNA: TGTGCCAGCAGTGAGGGACAGTACGGGTATGATGAGCAGTTCTTC. It codes for CASSEGQYGYDEQFF.